This entry lists 10 T cell receptor beta chains sequenced from one sample in a study of human T cells and chemical hapten exposure. Described time point: patch test 1, 2 weeks after DPC sensitization. The treatment is: therapeutic diphenylcyclopropenone sensitization with weekly scalp DPC. One entry per CDR3 protein results from TCRdb running MiXCR on the RACE reads. The repertoire holds roughly 360,000 distinct CDR3 sequences, with about 4.8% as singletons. The material sequenced was whole blood, taken in connection with sensitization to the hapten diphenylcyclopropenone (DPC). Every receptor here comes from a woman in her fifties or sixties with alopecia areata. Some clones in this sample may be carry-over from other donors' samples.

This clonotype occurred a few times. The CDR3 sequence: CASSEALAHEQYF. CDR3 coding DNA: TGTGCCAGCAGTGAAGCCCTAGCTCACGAGCAGTACTTC. This chain connects TRBV6-1 to TRBJ2-7, with TRBD2 as a possible D gene (5 bases). Germline loops: CDR1 MNHNS, CDR2 SASEGT. The CDR3 has 13 amino acids. Trimming removed 0 bases at V and 5 bases at J, with 8 bases between.

This clonotype was counted at least ten times. The rearrangement links TRBV7-2 to TRBJ2-3, with a weak D call TRBD2 (6 bases). The V end was cut by 5 bases, the J end by 3 bases, with 6 bases between. CDR3 length equals 12 residues. The V gene's germline CDR1 is SGHTA and CDR2 FQGNSA. CDR3 protein: CASSGGTDTQYF. The CDR3 DNA follows: TGTGCCAGCAGCGGGGGGACAGATACGCAGTATTTT.

Many counts were recorded for this clonotype. V usage is TRBV6-4 and J usage is TRBJ2-1; TRBD1 agrees at 9 bases. Germline V gives CDR1 MRHNA, CDR2 SNTAGT. The CDR3 contains 16 residues. V lost 0 bases, J lost 8 bases, and 8 bases stayed unmatched. The CDR3, as DNA: TGTGCCAGCAGTGACTCTTACAGGGGGCGCCTCGATGAGCAGTTCTTC. Encoded protein: CASSDSYRGRLDEQFF.

This clonotype has at least ten counts. V gene TRBV12-5 combines with J gene TRBJ2-5; D remains ambiguous. Trimming removed 2 bases from V and 5 bases from J, with 6 bases in between. From germline, CDR1 is LGHNT and CDR2 FRNRAP. The CDR3 is made up of 12 amino acids. Here the CDR3 DNA reads TGTGCTAGTGGTTTGACCGGGGAGACCCAGTACTTC. Residues: CASGLTGETQYF.

The chain joins TRBV27 to TRBJ2-3; tentative D call: TRBD1 (6 bases). The CDR3 has 15 amino acids. Trimming removed 2 bases from V and 4 bases from J, with 13 bases in between. From germline, CDR1 is MNHEY and CDR2 SMNVEV (reference sequence). The CDR3 nucleotides read TGTGCCAGCAGTTTAGGGGGCAGGGGAGCAGATACGCAGTATTTT. This sequence encodes CASSLGGRGADTQYF.

This clonotype was seen repeatedly, ten times or more. The chain uses TRBV12-3 or TRBV12-4 and TRBJ2-3; a weak D match, TRBD1 (6 bases). V was shortened by 4 bases and J by 2 bases, with 10 bases between the two germline ends. This CDR3 comprises 14 residues. The CDR3 is CASSSDSFTDTQYF. Written as DNA, the CDR3 is TGTGCCAGCAGTTCGGACAGTTTCACAGATACGCAGTATTTT.

The sample holds many counts of this clonotype. This sequence joins TRBV12-3 or TRBV12-4 and TRBJ1-1; possible D gene TRBD1, 6 bases. CDR3 length: 16 residues. Trimming removed 6 bases from V and 6 bases from J, with 23 bases in between. The CDR3 region is CASSKRRDTSYAEAFF. CDR3 nucleotides: TGTGCCAGCAGCAAAAGGCGGGACACCTCCTACGCTGAAGCTTTCTTT.

Ten or more counts support this clonotype. The chain uses TRBV29-1 and TRBJ1-1, with 9 bases that match TRBD1. V shed 7 bases, J shed 7 bases, and the junction held 7 bases outside the gene matches. Per germline, CDR1 SQVTM and CDR2 ANQGSEA. This CDR3 has 12 amino acids. CDR3 nucleotides: TGCAGCGGCTGGGACAGGGCGCTTGAAGCTTTCTTT. This translates into CSGWDRALEAFF.

This clonotype was counted ten times or more. The rearrangement joins TRBV16 to TRBJ1-2; a weak D match, TRBD1 (6 bases). In germline, CDR1 is KGHSY, CDR2 FQNENV. The ends were cut back, 0 bases at V and 4 bases at J, with 18 bases in the middle. The CDR3 is 17 residues long. CDR3: CASSQSIGGVGGYGYTF. The CDR3 DNA reads as TGTGCCAGCAGCCAATCTATCGGGGGCGTAGGAGGCTATGGCTACACCTTC.

This clonotype was counted only a few times. The chain employs TRBV24-1 and TRBJ1-1, with 7 positions matching TRBD1. J was trimmed by 5 bases and V by 6 bases; bases with no gene match: 8. Germline-derived CDR1 and CDR2 are KGHDR and SFDVKD. The CDR3 is 14 amino acids. CDR3: CATSSPGGKTEAFF. The CDR3 DNA is TGTGCCACCAGTTCCCCAGGGGGTAAAACTGAAGCTTTCTTT.